The present TCR beta chain was sequenced within a study of T cell repertoires in cytomegalovirus infection. Study-wide background: Indicated by public TCR beta signatures were CMV infection and matching HLA type.

Via MiXCR, TCRdb re-called the reads, giving one row per CDR3 protein. The sample shows about 180,000 distinct CDR3 sequences, about an eighth of them seen only once. This CDR3 is 14 amino acids long. Deletions cut 2 bases from V and 10 bases from J, with 17 bases between. Germline V gene sequence: CDR1 MDHEN, CDR2 SYDVKM. As to this clonotype: Its antigen is still unknown.

Findings of the study overall: The cumulative frequency of public TCR beta families identified carriers of CMV plus the relevant HLA. In two of eight donors, the top clonotype was HLA-C-restricted CMV-specific.

This receptor was identified in a human donor in good health (CMV status not recorded). Some clones in this sample may be carry-over from other donors' samples. V gene TRBV28 combines with J gene TRBJ2-5; D may be TRBD1 or TRBD2 (6 bases each). Sequenced input: PBMCs. The CDR3 is CASSLRGLRFIQYF. CDR3 bases: TGTGCCAGCAGTTTACGGGGGCTTCGCTTTATCCAGTACTTC.